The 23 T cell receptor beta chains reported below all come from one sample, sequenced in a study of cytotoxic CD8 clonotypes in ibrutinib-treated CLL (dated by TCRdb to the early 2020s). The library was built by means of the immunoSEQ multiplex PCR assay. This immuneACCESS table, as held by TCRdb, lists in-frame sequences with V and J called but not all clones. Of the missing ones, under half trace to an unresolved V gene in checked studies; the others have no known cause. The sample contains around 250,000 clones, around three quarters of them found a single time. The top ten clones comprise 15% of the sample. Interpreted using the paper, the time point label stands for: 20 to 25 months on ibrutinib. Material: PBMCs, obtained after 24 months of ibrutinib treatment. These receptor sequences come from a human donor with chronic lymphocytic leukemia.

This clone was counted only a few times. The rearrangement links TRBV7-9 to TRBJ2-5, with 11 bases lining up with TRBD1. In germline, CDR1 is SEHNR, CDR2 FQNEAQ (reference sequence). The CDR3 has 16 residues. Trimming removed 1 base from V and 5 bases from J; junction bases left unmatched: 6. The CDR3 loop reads CASSLGSGTGGETQYF. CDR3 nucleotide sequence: TGTGCCAGCAGCTTAGGTTCTGGGACAGGGGGGGAGACCCAGTACTTC.

DNA for the CDR3: TGTGCCAGCCGGCCCCCCAATATAGAGCAGTACTTC. As protein: CASRPPNIEQYF. The rearrangement uses TRBV2 and TRBJ2-7; no clear D. The CDR3 is 12 residues long. Trimming stripped 8 bases from V and 7 bases from J, with 15 bases between. Germline assignment: CDR1 SNHLY and CDR2 FYNNEI.

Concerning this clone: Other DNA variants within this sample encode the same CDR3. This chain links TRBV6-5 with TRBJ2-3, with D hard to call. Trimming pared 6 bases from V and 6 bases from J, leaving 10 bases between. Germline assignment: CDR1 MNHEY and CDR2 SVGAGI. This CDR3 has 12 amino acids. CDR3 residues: CASSPSWDTQYF. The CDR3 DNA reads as TGTGCCAGCAGCCCCTCTTGGGATACGCAGTATTTT.

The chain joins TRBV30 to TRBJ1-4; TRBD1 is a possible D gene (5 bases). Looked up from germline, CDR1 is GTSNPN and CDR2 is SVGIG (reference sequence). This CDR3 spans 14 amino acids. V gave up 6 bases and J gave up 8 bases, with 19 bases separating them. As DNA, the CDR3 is TGTGCCTGTGAGAACCGGGCCCGGGGGGAAAAACTGTTTTTT. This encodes CACENRARGEKLFF.

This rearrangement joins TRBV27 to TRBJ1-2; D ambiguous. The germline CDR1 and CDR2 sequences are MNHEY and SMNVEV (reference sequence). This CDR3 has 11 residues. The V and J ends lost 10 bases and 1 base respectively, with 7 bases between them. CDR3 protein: CATGSNYGYTF. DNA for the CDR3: TGTGCCACTGGGAGTAACTATGGCTACACCTTC.

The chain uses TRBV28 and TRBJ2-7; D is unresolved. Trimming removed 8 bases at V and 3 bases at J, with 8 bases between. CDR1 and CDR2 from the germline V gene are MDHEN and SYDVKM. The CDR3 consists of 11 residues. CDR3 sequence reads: CASHQNYEQYF. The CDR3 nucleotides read TGTGCCAGCCATCAGAACTACGAGCAGTACTTC.

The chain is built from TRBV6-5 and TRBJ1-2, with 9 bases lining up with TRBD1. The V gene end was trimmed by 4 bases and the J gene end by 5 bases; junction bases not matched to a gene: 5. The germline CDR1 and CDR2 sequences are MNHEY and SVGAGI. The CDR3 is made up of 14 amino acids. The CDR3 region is CASSSMGQGYGYTF. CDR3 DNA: TGTGCCAGCAGTTCCATGGGACAGGGATATGGCTACACCTTC.

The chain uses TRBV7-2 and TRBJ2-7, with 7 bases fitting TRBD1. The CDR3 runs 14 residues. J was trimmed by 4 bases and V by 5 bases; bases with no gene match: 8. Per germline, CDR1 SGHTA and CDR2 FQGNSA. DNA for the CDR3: TGTGCCAGCAGCAACTGGGACAGAGAATACGAGCAGTACTTC. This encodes CASSNWDREYEQYF.

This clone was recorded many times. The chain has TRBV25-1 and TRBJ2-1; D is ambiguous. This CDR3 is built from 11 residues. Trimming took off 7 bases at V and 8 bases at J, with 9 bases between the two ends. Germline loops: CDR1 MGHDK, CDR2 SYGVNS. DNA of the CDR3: TGTGCCAGCACTGTGGGCGATGAGCAGTTCTTC. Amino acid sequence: CASTVGDEQFF.

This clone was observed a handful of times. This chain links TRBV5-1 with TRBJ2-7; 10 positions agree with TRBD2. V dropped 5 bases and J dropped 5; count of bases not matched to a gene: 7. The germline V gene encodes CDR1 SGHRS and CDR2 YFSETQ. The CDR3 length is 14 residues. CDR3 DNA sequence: TGCGCCAGCAGACCTTCTAGCGGGAGTCACGAGCAGTACTTC. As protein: CASRPSSGSHEQYF.

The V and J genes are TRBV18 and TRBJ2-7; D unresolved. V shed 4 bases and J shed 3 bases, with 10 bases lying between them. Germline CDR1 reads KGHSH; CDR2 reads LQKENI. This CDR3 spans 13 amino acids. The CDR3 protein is CASSLSSGYEQYF. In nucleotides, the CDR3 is TGTGCCAGCTCACTCTCTTCGGGCTACGAGCAGTACTTC.

CDR3 in amino acids: CASSSEGSGSSYNEQFF. DNA for the CDR3: TGTGCCAGCAGCTCCGAGGGGAGCGGAAGCTCCTACAATGAGCAGTTCTTC. The rearrangement uses TRBV11-3 and TRBJ2-1; D possibly uses TRBD1 or TRBD2 (5 bases each). Trimming removed 4 bases at V and 0 bases at J, with 16 bases between. CDR3 length equals 17 residues. CDR1 SGHNT and CDR2 YENEEA come from the germline V gene.

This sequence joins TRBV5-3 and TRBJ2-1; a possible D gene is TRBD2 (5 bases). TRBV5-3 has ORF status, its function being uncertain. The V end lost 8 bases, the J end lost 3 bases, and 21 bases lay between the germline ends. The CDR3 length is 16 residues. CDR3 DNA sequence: TGTGCCAGCTGGGAAGTGGGAGTAAAGGGCTACAATGAGCAGTTCTTC. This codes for CASWEVGVKGYNEQFF.

CDR3 coding DNA: TGTGCCAGCAGTACTGACAGGGGATCGAATCAGCCCCAGCATTTT. It is translated as CASSTDRGSNQPQHF. The genes are TRBV6-6 and TRBJ1-5; TRBD1 matches 8 bases. The germline V gene encodes CDR1 MNHNY and CDR2 SVGAGI (reference sequence). Trimming took 5 bases from V and 4 from J; bases not matched to a gene: 7. The CDR3 spans 15 residues.

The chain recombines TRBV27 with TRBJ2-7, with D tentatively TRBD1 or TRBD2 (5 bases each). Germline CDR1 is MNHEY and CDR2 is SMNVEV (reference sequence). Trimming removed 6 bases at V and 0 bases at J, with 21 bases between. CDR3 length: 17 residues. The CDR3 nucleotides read TGTGCCAGCAGCCTTGGGACGGGATGGGGGAGCTCCTACGAGCAGTACTTC. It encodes CASSLGTGWGSSYEQYF.

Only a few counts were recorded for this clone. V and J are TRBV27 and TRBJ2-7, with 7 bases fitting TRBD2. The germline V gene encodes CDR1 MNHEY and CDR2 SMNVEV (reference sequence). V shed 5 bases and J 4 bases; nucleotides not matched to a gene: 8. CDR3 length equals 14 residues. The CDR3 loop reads CASSLTSVSYEQYF. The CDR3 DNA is TGTGCCAGCAGTCTAACTAGCGTTTCATACGAGCAGTACTTC.

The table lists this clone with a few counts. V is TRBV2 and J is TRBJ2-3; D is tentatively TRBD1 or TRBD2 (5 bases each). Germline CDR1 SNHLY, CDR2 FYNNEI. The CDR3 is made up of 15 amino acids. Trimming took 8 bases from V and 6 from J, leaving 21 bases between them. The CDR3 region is CASWPLTAGTDTQYF. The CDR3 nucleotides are TGTGCCAGCTGGCCCCTGACCGCTGGGACGGATACGCAGTATTTT.

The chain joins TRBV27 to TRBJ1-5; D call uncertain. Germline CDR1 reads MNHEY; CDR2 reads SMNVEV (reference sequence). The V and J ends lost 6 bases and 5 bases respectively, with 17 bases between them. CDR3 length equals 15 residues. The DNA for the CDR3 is TGTGCCAGCAGCCCCGCCGGACGAGAATATCAGCCCCAGCATTTT. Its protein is CASSPAGREYQPQHF.

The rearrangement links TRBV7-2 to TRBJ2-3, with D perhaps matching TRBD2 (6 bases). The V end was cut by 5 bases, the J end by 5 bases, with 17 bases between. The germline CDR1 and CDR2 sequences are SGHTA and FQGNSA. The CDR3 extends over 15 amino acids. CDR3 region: CASSKRGGPGDTQYF. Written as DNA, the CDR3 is TGTGCCAGCAGCAAACGTGGAGGGCCCGGAGATACGCAGTATTTT.

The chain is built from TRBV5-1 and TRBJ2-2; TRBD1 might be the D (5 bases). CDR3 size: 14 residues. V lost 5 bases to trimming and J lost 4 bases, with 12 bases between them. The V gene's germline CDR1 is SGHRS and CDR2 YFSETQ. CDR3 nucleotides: TGCGCCAGCAGTCAGGGTACAGGCACCGGGGAGCTGTTTTTT. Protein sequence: CASSQGTGTGELFF.

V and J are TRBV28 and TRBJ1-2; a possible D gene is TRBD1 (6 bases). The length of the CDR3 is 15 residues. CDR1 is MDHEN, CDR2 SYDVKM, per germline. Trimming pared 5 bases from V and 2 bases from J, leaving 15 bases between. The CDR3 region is CASSLPQGYNYGYTF. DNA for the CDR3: TGTGCCAGCAGTCTCCCACAGGGTTACAACTATGGCTACACCTTC.

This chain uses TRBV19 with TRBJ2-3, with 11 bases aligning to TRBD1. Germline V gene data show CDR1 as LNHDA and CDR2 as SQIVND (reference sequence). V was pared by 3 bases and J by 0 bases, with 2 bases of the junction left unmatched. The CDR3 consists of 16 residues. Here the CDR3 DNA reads TGTGCCAGTAGTATTGGGGACAGGGGGAGCACAGATACGCAGTATTTT. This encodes CASSIGDRGSTDTQYF.

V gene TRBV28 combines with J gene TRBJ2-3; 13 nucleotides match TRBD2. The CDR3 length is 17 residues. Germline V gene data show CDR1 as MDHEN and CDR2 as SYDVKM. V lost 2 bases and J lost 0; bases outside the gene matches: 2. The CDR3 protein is CASSLPTSGRSTDTQYF. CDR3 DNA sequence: TGTGCCAGCAGTTTACCGACTAGCGGGAGGAGCACAGATACGCAGTATTTT.